The present entry profiles one T cell receptor (beta chain) with its context. The sample comes from a study of blood T cell repertoires in COVID-19. The CDR3 runs 15 residues. The ends lost 1 base at V and 3 bases at J; junction bases unmatched: 4. CDR1 GTSNPN and CDR2 SVGIG come from the germline V gene (reference sequence). The repertoire was sequenced with immunoSEQ multiplex PCR; TCRdb's copy has only in-frame clones and lacks some. Among about 60,000 clones listed, approximately 84% were seen once. The sample was peripheral blood. The chain combines TRBV30 with TRBJ2-1; 9 bases are shared with TRBD2. This clonotype originated in a man aged 55 to 70 with COVID-19, enrolled during active disease. CDR3 sequence: CAWSAGRGGYNEQFF. The CDR3 DNA reads TGTGCCTGGAGTGCGGGGCGGGGGGGCTACAATGAGCAGTTCTTC.